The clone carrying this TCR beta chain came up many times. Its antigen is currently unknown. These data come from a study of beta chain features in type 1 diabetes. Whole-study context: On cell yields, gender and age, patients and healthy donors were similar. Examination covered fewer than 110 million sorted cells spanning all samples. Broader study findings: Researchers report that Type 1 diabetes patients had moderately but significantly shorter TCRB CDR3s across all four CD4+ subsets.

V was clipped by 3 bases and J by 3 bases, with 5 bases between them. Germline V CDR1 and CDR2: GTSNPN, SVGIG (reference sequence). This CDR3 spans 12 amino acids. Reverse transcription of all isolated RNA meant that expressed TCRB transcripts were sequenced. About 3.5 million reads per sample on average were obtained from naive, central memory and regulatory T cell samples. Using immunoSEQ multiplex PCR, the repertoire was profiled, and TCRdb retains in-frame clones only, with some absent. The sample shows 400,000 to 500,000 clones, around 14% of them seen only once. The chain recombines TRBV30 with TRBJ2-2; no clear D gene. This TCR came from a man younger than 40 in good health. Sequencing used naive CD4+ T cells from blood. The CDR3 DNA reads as TGTGCCTGGAGCCAGTACACCGGGGAGCTGTTTTTT. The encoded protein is CAWSQYTGELFF.